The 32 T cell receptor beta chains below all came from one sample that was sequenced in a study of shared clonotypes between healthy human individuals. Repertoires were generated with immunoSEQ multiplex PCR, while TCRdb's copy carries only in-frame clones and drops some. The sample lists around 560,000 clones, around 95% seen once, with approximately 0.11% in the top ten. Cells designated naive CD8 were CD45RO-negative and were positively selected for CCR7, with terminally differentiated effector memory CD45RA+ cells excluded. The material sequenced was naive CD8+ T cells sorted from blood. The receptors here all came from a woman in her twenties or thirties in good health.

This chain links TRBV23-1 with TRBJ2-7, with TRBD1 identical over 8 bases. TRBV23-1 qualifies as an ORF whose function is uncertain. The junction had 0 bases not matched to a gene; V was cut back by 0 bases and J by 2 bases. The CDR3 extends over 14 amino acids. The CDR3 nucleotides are TGCGCCAGCAGTCAATCGGGACAGGCCTACGAGCAGTACTTC. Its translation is CASSQSGQAYEQYF.

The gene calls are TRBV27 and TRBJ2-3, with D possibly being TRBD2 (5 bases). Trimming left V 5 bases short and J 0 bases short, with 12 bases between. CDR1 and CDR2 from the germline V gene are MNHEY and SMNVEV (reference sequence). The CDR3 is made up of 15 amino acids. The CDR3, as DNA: TGTGCCAGCAGTCCTAATAGCGTTAGCACAGATACGCAGTATTTT. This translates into CASSPNSVSTDTQYF.

The CDR3 nucleotides are TGTGCCAGCAGCTTTGCGGCGGGAGGATCCTACGAGCAGTACTTC. It codes for CASSFAAGGSYEQYF. The chain uses TRBV5-6 and TRBJ2-7; 8 nucleotides align to TRBD2. The V gene end was trimmed by 2 bases and the J gene end by 1 base; junction bases not matched to a gene: 5. This CDR3 comprises 15 residues. Germline V CDR1 and CDR2: SGHDT, YYEEEE.

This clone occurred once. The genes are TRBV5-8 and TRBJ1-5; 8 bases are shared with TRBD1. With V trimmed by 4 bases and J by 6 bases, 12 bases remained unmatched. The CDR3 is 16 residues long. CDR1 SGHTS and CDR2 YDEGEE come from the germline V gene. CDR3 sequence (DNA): TGTGCCAGCAGCCCTGTCGGGGGACAGGCCGGTCAGCCCCAGCATTTT. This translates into CASSPVGGQAGQPQHF.

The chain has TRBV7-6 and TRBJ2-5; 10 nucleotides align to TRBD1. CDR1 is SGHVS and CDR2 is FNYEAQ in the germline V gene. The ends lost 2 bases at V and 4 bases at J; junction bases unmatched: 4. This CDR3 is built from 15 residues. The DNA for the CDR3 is TGTGCCAGCAGCTTAAGGGACAGGGGAGGAGAGACCCAGTACTTC. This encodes CASSLRDRGGETQYF.

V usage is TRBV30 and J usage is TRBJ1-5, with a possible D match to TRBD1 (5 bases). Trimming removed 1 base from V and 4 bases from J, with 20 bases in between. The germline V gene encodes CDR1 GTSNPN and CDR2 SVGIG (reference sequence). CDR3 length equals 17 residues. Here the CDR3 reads CAWSDRLGVSRNQPQHF. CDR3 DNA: TGTGCCTGGAGTGACAGATTAGGGGTATCGAGGAATCAGCCCCAGCATTTT.

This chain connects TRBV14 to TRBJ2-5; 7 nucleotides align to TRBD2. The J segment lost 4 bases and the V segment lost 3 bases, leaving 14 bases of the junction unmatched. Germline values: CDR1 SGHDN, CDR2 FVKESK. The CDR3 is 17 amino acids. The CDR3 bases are TGTGCCAGCAGCCACCGGGGGGAGTCCCCTCGGGGAGAGACCCAGTACTTC. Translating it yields CASSHRGESPRGETQYF.

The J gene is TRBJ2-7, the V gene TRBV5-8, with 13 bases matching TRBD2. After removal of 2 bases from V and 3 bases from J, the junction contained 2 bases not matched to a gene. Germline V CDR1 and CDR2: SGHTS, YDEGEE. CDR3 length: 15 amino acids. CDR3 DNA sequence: TGTGCCAGCAGCTTAGGACTAGCGGGAGTCTACGAGCAGTACTTC. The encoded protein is CASSLGLAGVYEQYF.

The CDR3 nucleotides are TGCGCCAGCAGCCAAGAGTTAGCGCGCCAAGCGGGAGAGACCCAGTACTTC. Translating gives CASSQELARQAGETQYF. V and J are TRBV4-1 and TRBJ2-5; D perhaps matches TRBD2 (6 bases). The CDR3 runs 17 residues. Germline CDR1 is MGHRA and CDR2 is YSYEKL. V was clipped by 0 bases and J by 4 bases, with 18 bases between them.

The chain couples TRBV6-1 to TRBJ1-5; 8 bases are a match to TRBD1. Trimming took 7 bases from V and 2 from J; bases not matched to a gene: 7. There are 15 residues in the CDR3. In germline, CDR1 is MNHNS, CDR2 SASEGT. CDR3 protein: CASKNGQGGNQPQHF. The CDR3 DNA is TGTGCCAGCAAAAACGGACAGGGAGGCAATCAGCCCCAGCATTTT.

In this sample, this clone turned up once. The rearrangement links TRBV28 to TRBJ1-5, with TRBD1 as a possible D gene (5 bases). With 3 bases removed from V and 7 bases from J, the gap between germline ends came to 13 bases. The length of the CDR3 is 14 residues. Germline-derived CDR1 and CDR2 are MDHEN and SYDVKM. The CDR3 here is CASSLSQGGQPQHF. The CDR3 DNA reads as TGTGCCAGCAGTTTGAGTCAGGGCGGCCAGCCCCAGCATTTT. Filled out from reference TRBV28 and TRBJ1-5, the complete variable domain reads DVKVTQSSRYLVKRTGEKVFLECVQDMDHENMFWYRQDPGLGLRLIYFSYDVKMKEKGDIPEGYSVSREKKERFSLILESASTNQTSMYLCASSLSQGGQPQHFGDGTRLSIL.

CDR3 amino acids: CASSLGPSFYHFSGNTIYF. CDR3 DNA sequence: TGTGCCAGCTCGTTGGGGCCTTCCTTTTACCATTTCTCTGGAAACACCATATATTTT. The chain carries TRBV11-2 and TRBJ1-3; weak D call: TRBD1 (5 bases). Trimming shortened V by 8 bases and J by 0 bases, and 26 bases separated the two germline ends. CDR1 is SGHAT, CDR2 FQNNGV, per germline. The CDR3 loop spans 19 amino acids.

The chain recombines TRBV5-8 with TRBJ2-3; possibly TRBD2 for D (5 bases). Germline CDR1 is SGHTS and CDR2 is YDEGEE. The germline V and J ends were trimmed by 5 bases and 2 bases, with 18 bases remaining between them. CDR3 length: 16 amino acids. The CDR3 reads CASSPPEDLYTDTQYF. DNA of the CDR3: TGTGCCAGCAGTCCCCCCGAGGACTTGTACACAGATACGCAGTATTTT.

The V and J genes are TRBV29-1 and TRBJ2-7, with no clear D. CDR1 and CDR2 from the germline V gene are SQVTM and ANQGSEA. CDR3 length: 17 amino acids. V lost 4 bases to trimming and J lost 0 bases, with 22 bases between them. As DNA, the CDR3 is TGCAGCGTTGGCCCGACGTGGGATGGGAATAGCTCCTACGAGCAGTACTTC. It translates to CSVGPTWDGNSSYEQYF.

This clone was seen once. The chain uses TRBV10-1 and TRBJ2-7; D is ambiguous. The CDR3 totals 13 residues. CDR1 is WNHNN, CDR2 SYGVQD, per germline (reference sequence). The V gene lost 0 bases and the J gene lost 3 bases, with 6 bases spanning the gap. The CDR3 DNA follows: TGCGCCAGCAGTGAGTCCGCGAGCTACGAGCAGTACTTC. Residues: CASSESASYEQYF.

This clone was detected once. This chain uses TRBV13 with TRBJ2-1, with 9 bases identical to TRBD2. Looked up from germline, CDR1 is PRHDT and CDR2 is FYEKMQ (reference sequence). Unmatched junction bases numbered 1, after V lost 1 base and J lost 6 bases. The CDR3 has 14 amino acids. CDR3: CASSLVTSGNEQFF. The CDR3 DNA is TGTGCCAGCAGCTTAGTGACTAGCGGCAATGAGCAGTTCTTC.

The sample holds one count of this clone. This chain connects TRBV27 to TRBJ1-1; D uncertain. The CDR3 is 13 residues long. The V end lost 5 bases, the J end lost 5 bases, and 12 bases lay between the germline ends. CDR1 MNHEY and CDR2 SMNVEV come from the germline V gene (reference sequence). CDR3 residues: CASSPRRKTEAFF. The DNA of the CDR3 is TGTGCCAGCAGTCCAAGACGGAAGACTGAAGCTTTCTTT.

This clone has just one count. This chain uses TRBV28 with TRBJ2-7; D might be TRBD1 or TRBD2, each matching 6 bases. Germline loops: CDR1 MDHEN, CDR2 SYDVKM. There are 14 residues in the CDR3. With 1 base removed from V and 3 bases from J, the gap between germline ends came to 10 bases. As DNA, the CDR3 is TGTGCCAGCAGTTTATCCGGGGGCGACTACGAGCAGTACTTC. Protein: CASSLSGGDYEQYF.

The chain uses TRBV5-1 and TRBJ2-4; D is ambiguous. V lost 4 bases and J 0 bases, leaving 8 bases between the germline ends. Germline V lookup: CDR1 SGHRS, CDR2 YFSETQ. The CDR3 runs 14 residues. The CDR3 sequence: CASSTTIAKNIQYF. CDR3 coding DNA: TGCGCCAGCAGCACTACTATAGCCAAAAACATTCAGTACTTC.

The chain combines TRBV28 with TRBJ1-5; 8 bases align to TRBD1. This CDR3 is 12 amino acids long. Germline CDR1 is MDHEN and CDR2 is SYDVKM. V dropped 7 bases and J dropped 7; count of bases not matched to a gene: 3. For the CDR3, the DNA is TGTGCCAGCAAGGCAGGGGGCCAGCCCCAGCATTTT. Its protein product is CASKAGGQPQHF.

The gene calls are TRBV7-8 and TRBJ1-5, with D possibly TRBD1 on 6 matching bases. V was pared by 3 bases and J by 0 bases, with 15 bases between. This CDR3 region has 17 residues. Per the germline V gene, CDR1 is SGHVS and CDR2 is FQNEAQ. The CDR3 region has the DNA TGTGCCAGCAGCTTGGGCGGACAGACCTATAGCAATCAGCCCCAGCATTTT. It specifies CASSLGGQTYSNQPQHF.

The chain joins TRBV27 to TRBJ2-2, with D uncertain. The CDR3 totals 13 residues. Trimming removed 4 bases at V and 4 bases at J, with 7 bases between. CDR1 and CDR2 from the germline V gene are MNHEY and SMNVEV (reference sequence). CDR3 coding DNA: TGTGCCAGCAGTTACGAGGTCACCGGGGAGCTGTTTTTT. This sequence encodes CASSYEVTGELFF.

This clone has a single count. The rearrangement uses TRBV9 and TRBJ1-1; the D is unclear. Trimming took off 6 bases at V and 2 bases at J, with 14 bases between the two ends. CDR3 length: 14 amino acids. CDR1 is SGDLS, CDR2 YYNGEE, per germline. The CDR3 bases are TGTGCCAGCAATCCTGGCAGCTCAAACACTGAAGCTTTCTTT. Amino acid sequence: CASNPGSSNTEAFF.

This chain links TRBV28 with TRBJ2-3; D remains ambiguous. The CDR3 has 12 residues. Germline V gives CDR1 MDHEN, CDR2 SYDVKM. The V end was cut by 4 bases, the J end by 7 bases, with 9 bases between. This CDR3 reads CASSSFGYTQYF. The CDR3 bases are TGTGCCAGCAGTTCGTTTGGGTATACGCAGTATTTT.

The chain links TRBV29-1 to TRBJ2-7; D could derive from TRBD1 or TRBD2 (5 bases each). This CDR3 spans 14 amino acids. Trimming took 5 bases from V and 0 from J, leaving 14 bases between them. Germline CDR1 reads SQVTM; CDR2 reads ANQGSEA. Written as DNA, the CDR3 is TGCAGCGTTCGTTCCGGGACCCGCTCCTACGAGCAGTACTTC. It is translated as CSVRSGTRSYEQYF.

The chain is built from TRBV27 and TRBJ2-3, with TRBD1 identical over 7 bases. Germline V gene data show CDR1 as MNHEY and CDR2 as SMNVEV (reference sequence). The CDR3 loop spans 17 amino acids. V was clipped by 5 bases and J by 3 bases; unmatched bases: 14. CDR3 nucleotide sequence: TGTGCCAGCAGTACGCTGCTCCGGGACAGTAAGACAGATACGCAGTATTTT. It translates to CASSTLLRDSKTDTQYF.

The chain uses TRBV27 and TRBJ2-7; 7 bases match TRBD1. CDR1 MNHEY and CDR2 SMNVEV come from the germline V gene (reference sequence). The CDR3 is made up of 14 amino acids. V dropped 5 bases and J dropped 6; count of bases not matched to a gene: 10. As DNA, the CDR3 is TGTGCCAGCAGTCCGCCGGGACAGTTTTCCGAGCAGTACTTC. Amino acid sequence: CASSPPGQFSEQYF.

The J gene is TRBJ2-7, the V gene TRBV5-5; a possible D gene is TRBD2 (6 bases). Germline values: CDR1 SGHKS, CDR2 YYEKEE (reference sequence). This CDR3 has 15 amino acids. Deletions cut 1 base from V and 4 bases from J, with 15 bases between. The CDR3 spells CASSLRAGKPYEQYF. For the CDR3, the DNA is TGTGCCAGCAGCTTGAGGGCGGGGAAGCCATACGAGCAGTACTTC.

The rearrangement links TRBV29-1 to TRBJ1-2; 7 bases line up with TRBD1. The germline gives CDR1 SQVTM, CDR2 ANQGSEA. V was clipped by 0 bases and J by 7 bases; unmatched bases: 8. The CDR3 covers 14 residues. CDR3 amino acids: CSVEDRNRGRGYTF. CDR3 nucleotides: TGCAGCGTTGAAGATAGAAACAGGGGCCGTGGCTACACCTTC.

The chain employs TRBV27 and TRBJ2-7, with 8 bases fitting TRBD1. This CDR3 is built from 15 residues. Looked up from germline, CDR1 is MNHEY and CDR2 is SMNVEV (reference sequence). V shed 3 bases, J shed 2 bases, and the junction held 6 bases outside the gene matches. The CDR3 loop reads CASSLDQGAPYEQYF. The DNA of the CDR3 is TGTGCCAGCAGTTTGGACCAGGGGGCCCCCTACGAGCAGTACTTC.

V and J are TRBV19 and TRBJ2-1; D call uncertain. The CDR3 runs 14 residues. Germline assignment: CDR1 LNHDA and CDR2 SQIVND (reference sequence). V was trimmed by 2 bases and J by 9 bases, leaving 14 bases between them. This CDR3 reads CASSITGSSPEQFF. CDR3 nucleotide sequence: TGTGCCAGTAGTATAACCGGCTCTTCTCCTGAGCAGTTCTTC.

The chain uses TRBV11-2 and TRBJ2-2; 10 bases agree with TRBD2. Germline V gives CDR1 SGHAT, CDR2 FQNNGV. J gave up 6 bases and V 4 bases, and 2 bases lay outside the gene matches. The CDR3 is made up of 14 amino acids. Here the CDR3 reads CASSSLAGSGELFF. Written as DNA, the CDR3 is TGTGCCAGCAGCTCACTAGCGGGGTCCGGGGAGCTGTTTTTT.